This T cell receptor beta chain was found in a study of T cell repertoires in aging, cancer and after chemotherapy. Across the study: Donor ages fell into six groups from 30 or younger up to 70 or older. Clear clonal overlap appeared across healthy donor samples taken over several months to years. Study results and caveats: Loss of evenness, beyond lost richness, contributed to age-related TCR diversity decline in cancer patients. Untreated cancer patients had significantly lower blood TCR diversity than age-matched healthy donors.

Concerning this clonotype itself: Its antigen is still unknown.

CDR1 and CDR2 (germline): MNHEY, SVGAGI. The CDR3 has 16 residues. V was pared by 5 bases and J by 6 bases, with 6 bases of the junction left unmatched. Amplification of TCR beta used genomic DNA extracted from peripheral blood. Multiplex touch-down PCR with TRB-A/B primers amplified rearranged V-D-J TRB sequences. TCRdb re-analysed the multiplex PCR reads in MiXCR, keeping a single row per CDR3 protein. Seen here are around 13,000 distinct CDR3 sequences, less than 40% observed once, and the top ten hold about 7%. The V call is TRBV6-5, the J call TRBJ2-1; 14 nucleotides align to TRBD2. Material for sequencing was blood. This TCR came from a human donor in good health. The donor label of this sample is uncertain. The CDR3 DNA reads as TGTGCCAGCAGTGGAGAGGGGACTAGCGGGAGCAATGAGCAGTTCTTC. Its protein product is CASSGEGTSGSNEQFF.